The subject of this entry is one TCR beta chain. Its cognate antigen is unknown. One end of the junction fails to match germline, which may point to a read error. CDR3 length equals 15 residues. CDR1 is SGDLS, CDR2 YYNGEE, per germline. Thyroid surgery was performed in patients who had received no treatment beforehand. This record comes from a study of metastatic and nonmetastatic thyroid tumors. Turning to the study itself: Repertoires from blood and tumor or nodule tissue of malignant and benign thyroid patients were compared.

Study outcomes and limitations: Malignant thyroid tumors reportedly had TCR beta diversity that was significantly higher than in benign nodules, in blood and tumor.

Methods used by the authors: The authors used CDR3 differences across clinicopathological groups to build a distant-metastasis classifier for papillary thyroid cancer. Via MiXCR, TCRdb re-called the PCR reads. The V and J calls shown here were made by TCRdb, not taken from the authors' results. The sample has around 15,000 clones, about 23% seen once. The source is a female donor with papillary thyroid cancer or a benign thyroid nodule (not recorded which). Some clones in this sample may be carry-over from other donors' samples. The sequenced sample was tumor tissue. The V and J genes are TRBV9 and TRBJ2-2, with 7 nucleotides matching TRBD2. DNA for the CDR3: TGTGCCAGCAGCTCGACTAGCAGAAACACCGGGGAGCTTTTTTTT. It codes for CASSSTSRNTGELFF.